This TCR beta chain was sequenced for a study of cytomegalovirus exposure and HLA in healthy donors (dated by TCRdb to between 2016 and 2019). Turning to the overall study: According to a later analysis, the roughly 120 validation repertoires were produced on the same platform as the 680 or so repertoires of the first cohort. The study aimed to test whether signatures of past pathogen exposure could be identified by cataloging public T cell receptors. In addition to the first cohort of 666 subjects, a separate validation cohort of 120 different subjects was used. To predict cytomegalovirus infection status, the study combined high-throughput TCR immunosequencing, statistical association of individual TCRs with disease status, and machine learning. Overall study results and their limits: The classifier was reported to diagnose cytomegalovirus status with high specificity and sensitivity in both the original and validation cohorts. The study listed approximately 150 TCR beta chains as associated with cytomegalovirus. A later analysis lacked HLA typing for the validation cohort, so it scored co-occurrence in that cohort across all 120 repertoires. In vitro tests confirmed that a few of the cytomegalovirus-associated TCR beta chains recognize cytomegalovirus antigens. Most TCR sequences were seen in very few donors, while some public TCRs were found in many individuals. In a later analysis, TCRs clustered in the first cohort were found to also tend to co-occur in the 120 or so validation repertoires, with approximately 94% of cluster scores above 0. According to the authors, the approach could potentially be generalized to other disease states and immunological phenotypes.

The receptor library was made with the immunoSEQ multiplex PCR assay. The original methods were these. A statistical classification framework was built to diagnose cytomegalovirus status from the catalog of TCR beta chain sequences. TCRdb holds this immuneACCESS table with in-frame rearrangements only. Some clones are missing; in checked studies, unresolved V genes explain under half, and the rest has no known cause. Clone size and V and J calls were adopted from that table, with D and trimming inferred from the DNA. The sample yields approximately 120,000 clones; roughly 90% were counted once. The top ten hold 2% to 2.5% of the sample. Turning to this clone: There is no known antigen for this receptor. Within one base of it there is no much larger clone, and no base qualities were kept.

Clipping removes 2 bases from V and 0 bases from J, with 0 as the unmatched junction base count. The CDR3 starts with the cysteine, ends with the phenylalanine, and has 16 residues. Just CDR3 DNA is preserved here, 48 bases in frame from base 1. From the germline V gene (reference sequence), CDR1 is MNHEY and CDR2 is SMNVEV. The donors were included in the validation cohort of some 120 subjects, a group kept apart from the roughly 700-subject first cohort. The rearranged chain carries TRBV27 and TRBJ2-1, and 11 bases in between align with TRBD2. The sequencing input was PBMCs. The TCR sequence derives from a woman younger than 35 in good health and CMV-seronegative. At the DNA level, the sequence is TGTGCCAGCAGTTTACTAGCGGGGGGCTCCTACAATGAGCAGTTCTTC. It is translated as CASSLLAGGSYNEQFF.